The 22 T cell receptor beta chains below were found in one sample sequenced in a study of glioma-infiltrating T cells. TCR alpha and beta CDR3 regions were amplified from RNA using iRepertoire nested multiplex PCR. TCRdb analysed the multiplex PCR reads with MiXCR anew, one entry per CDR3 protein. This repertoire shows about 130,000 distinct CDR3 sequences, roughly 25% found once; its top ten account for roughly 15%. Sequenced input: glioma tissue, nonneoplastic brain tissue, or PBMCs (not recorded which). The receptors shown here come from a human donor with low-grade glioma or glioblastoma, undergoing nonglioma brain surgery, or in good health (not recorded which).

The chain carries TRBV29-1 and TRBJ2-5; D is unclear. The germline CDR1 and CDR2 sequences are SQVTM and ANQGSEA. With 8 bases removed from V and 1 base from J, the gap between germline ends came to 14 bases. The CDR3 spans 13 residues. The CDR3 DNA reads TGCAGCTCCTACGGTAGCTGCCAAGAGACCCAGTACTTC. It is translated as CSSYGSCQETQYF.

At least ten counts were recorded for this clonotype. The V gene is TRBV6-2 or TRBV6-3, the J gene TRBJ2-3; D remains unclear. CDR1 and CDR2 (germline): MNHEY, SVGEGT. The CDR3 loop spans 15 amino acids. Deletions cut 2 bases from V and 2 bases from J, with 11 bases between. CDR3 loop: CASSYVSAYTDTQYF. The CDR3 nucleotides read TGTGCCAGCAGTTACGTCTCTGCTTACACAGATACGCAGTATTTT.

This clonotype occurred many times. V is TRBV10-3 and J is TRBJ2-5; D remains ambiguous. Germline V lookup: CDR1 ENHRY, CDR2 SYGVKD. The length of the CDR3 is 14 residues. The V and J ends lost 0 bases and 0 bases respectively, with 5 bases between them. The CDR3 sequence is CAISESLYQETQYF. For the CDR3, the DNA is TGTGCCATCAGTGAGTCGTTGTACCAAGAGACCCAGTACTTC.

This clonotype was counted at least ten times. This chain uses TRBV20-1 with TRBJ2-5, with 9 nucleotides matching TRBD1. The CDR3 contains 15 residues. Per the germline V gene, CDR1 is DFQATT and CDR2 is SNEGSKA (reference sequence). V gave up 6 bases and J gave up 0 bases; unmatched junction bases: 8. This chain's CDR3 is CSAPYWDRDQETQYF. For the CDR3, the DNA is TGCAGTGCCCCATACTGGGACAGGGACCAAGAGACCCAGTACTTC.

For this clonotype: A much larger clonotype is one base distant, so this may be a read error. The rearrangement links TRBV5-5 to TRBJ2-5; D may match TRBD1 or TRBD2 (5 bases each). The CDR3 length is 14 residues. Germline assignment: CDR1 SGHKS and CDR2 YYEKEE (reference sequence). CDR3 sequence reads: CASSLAPGQEAQYF. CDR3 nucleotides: TGTGCCAGCAGCTTGGCCCCGGGGCAAGAGGCCCAGTACTTC.

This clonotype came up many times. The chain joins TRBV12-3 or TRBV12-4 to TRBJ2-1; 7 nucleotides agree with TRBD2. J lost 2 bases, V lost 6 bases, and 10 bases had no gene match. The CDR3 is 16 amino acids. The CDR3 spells CASSHTSANAYNEQFF. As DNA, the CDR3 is TGTGCCAGCAGCCATACTAGCGCGAACGCCTACAATGAGCAGTTCTTC.

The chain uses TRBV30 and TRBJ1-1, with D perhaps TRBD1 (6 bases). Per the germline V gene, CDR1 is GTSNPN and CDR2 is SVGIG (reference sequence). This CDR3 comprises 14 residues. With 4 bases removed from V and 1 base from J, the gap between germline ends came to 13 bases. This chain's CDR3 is CAWTTGSGNTEAFF. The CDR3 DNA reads TGTGCCTGGACAACAGGGAGCGGGAACACTGAAGCTTTCTTT.

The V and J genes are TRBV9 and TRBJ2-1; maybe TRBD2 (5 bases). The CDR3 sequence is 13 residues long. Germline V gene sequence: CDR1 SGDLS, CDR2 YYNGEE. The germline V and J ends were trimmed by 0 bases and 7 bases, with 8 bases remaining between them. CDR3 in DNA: TGTGCCAGCAGCGTAGGGCGGGCGAATGAGCAGTTCTTC. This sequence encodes CASSVGRANEQFF.

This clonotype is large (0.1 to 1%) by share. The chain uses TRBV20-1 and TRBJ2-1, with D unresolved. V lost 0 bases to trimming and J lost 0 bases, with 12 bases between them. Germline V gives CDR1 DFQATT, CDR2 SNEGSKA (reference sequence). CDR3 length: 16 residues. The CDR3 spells CSARDAISSSYNEQFF. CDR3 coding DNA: TGCAGTGCTAGAGATGCGATTTCGAGCTCCTACAATGAGCAGTTCTTC.

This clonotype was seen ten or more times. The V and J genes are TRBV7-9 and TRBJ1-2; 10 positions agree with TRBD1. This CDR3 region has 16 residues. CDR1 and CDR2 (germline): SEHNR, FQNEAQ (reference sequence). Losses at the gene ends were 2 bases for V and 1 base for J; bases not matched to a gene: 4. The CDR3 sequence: CASSLPTGGNNYGYTF. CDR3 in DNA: TGTGCCAGCAGCTTACCGACAGGGGGCAATAACTATGGCTACACCTTC.

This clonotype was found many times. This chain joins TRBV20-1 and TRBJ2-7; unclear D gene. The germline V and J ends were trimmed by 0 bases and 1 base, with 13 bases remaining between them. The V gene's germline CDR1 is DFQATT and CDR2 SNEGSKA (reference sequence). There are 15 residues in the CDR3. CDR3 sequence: CSARDWVSPSYEQYF. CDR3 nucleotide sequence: TGCAGTGCTAGAGATTGGGTGTCGCCTTCCTACGAGCAGTACTTC.

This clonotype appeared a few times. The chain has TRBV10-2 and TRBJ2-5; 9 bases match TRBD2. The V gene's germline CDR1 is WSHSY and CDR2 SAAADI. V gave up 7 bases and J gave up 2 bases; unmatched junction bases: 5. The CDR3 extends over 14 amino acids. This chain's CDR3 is CASISSGTQETQYF. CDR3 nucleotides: TGCGCCAGCATTTCTAGCGGGACGCAAGAGACCCAGTACTTC.

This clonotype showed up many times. CDR3 sequence: CAISDQRGGGSDTQYF. The CDR3 nucleotides read TGTGCCATCAGTGATCAACGAGGCGGGGGTTCGGATACGCAGTATTTT. The rearrangement links TRBV10-3 to TRBJ2-3; 7 bases fit TRBD2. There are 16 residues in the CDR3. V lost 3 bases, J lost 6 bases, and 12 bases stayed unmatched. The germline CDR1 and CDR2 sequences are ENHRY and SYGVKD.

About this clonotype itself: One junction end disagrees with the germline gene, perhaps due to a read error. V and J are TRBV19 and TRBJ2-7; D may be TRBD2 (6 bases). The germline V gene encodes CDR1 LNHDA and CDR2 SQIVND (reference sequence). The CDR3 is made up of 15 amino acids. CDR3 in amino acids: CASSRSPGTQNDQYF. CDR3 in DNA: TGTGCCAGTAGTCGTTCCCCCGGGACTCAAAACGATCAGTACTTC.

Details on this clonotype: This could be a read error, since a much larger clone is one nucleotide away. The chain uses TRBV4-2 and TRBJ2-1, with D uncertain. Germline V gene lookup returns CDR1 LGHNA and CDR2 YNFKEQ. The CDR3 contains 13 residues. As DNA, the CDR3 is TGTGCCAGCGGCCAATCCAGCGCTGATGAGCAGTTCTTC. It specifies CASGQSSADEQFF.

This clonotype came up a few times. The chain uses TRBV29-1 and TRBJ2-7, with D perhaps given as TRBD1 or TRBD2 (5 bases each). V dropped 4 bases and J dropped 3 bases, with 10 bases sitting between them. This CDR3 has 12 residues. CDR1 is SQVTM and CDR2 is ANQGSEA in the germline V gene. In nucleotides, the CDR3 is TGCAGCGTTGTGGGGGAGATCTACGAGCAGTACTTC. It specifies CSVVGEIYEQYF.

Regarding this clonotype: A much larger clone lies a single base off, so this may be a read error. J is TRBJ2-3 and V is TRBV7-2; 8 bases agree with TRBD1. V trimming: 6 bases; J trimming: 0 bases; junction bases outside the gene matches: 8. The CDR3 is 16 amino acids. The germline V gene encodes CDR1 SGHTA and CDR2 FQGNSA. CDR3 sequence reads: CASSPGQGGSTDTQYF. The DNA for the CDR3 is TGTGCCAGCAGTCCCGGACAGGGCGGTAGCACAGATACGCAGTATTTT.

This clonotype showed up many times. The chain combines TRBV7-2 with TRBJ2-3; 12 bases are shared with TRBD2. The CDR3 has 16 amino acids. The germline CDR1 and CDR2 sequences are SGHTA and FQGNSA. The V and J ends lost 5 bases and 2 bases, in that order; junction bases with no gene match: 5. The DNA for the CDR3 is TGTGCCAGCAGCCGGAGGACTAGCGGGGCCACAGATACGCAGTATTTT. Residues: CASSRRTSGATDTQYF.

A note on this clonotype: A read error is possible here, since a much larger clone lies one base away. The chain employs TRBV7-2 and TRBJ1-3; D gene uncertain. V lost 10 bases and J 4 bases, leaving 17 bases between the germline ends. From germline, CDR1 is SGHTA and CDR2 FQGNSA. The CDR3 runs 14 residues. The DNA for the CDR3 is TGTGCCACCCCGCTGGGTGGGGAGGGAAACACCATATATTTT. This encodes CATPLGGEGNTIYF.

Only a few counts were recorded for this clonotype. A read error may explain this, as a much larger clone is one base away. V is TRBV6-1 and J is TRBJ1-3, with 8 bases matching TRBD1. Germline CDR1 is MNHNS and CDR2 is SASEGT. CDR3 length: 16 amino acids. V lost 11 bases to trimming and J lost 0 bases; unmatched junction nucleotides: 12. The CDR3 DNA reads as TGTGCCGCGCGACAGGGGTCGTTCTACTCTGGAAACACCATATATTTT. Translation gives CAARQGSFYSGNTIYF.

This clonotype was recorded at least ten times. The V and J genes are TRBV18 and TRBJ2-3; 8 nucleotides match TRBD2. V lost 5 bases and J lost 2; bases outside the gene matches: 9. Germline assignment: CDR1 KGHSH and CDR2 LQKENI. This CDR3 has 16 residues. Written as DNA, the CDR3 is TGTGCCAGCTCATCCACTAGCGGCTTATACACAGATACGCAGTATTTT. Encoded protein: CASSSTSGLYTDTQYF.

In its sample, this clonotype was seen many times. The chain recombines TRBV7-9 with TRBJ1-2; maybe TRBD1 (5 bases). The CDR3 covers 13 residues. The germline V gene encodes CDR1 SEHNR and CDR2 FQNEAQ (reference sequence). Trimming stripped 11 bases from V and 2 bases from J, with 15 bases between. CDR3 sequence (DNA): TGTGCCTGCGGGGCTCAGCTGAACTATGGCTACACCTTC. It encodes CACGAQLNYGYTF.